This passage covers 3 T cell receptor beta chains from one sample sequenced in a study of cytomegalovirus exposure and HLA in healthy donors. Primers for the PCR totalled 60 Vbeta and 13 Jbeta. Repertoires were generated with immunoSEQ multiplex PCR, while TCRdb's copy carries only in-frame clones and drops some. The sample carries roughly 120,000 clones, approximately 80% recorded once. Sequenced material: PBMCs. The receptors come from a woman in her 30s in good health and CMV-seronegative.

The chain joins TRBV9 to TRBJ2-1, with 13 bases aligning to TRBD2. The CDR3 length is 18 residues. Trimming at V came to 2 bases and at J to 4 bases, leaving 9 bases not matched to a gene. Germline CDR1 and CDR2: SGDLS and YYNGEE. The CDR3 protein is CASSVTSGRSSSYNEQFF. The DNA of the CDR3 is TGTGCCAGCAGCGTGACTAGCGGGAGGTCCAGTAGTTACAATGAGCAGTTCTTC. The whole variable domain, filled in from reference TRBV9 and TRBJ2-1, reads DSGVTQTPKHLITATGQRVTLRCSPRSGDLSVYWYQQSLDQGLQFLIQYYNGEERAKGNILERFSAQQFPDLHSELNLSSLELGDSALYFCASSVTSGRSSSYNEQFFGPGTRLTVL.

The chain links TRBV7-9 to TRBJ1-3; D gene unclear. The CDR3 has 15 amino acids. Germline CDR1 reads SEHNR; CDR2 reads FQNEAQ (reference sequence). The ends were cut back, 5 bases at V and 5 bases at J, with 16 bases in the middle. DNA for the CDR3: TGTGCCAGCAGCGGGCCGGGAGGGCCCCGAAACACCATATATTTT. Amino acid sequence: CASSGPGGPRNTIYF.

In DNA, the CDR3 is TGTGCCATCAGAACTAGCGGGCCACACTTCTCCTACGAGCAGTACTTC. As protein: CAIRTSGPHFSYEQYF. The rearrangement uses TRBV10-3 and TRBJ2-7; 9 nucleotides align to TRBD2. The V gene end was trimmed by 6 bases and the J gene end by 0 bases; junction bases not matched to a gene: 9. CDR3 length: 16 residues. Germline values: CDR1 ENHRY, CDR2 SYGVKD.